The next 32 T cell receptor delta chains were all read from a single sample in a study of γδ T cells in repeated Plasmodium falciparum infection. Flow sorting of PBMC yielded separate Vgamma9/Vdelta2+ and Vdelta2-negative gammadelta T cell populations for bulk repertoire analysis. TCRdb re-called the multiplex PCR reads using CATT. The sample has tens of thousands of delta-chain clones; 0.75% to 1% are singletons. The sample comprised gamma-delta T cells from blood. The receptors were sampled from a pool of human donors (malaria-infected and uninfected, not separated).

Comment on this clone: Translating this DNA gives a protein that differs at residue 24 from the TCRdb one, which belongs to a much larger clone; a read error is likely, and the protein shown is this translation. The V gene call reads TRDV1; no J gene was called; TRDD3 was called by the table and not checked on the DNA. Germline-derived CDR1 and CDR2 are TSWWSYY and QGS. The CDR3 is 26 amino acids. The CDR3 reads CALGVVLIPTPLADRLLGDTPDKHIF. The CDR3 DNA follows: TGTGCTCTTGGGGTTGTATTAATTCCTACCCCCCTCGCTGATCGTCTACTGGGGGATACACCCGATAAACACATCTTT.

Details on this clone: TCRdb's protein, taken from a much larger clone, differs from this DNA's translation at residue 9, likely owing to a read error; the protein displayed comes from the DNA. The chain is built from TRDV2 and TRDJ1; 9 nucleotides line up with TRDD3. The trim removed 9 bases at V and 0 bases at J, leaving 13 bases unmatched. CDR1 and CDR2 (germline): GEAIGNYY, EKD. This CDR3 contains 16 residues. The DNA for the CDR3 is TGTGCCCTACGACGGGGATACGATATGTACACCGATAAACTCATCTTT. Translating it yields CALRRGYDMYTDKLIF.

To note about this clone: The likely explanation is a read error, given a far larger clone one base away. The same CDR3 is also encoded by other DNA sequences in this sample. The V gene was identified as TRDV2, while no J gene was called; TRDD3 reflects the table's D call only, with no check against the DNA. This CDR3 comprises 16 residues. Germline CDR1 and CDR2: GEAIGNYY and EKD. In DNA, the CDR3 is TGTGCCTGTGACACCGGAATAAGGGGGAACTCCGATAAACTTATCTTT. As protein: CACDTGIRGNSDKLIF.

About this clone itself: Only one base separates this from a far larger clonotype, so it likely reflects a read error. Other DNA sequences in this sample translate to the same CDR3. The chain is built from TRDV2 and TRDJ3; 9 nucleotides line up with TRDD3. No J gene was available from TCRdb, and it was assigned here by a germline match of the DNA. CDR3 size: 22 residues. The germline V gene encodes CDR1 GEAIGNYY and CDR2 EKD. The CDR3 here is CACDTVIARGYESSWDTRQMFF. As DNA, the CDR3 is TGTGCCTGCGACACCGTCATCGCAAGGGGATACGAGAGCTCCTGGGACACCCGACAGATGTTTTTC.

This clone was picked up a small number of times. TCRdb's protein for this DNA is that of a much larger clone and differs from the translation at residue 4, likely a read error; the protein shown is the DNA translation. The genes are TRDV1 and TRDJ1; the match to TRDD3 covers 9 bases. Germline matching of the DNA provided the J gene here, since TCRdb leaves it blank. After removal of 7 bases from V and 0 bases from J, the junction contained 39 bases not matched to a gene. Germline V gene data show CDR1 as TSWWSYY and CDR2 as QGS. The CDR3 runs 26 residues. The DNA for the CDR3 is TGTGCTCTTGAGGCTCGCCCCGTAGTATGGCCGAGGCGTATACTGGGGGACCCTCCGTACACCGATAAACTCATCTTT. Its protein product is CALEARPVVWPRRILGDPPYTDKLIF.

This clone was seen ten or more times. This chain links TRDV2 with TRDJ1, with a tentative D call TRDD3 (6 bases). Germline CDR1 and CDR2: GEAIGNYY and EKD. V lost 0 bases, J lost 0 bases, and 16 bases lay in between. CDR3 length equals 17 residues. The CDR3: CACDTVPGEPYTDKLIF. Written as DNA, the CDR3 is TGTGCCTGTGACACCGTCCCGGGGGAGCCCTACACCGATAAACTCATCTTT.

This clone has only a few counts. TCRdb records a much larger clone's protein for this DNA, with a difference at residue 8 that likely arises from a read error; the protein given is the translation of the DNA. For the CDR3, the DNA is TGTGCCTGTGACACCGGGGTACAGGGGTGTGTCGATAAACTCATCTTT. The encoded protein is CACDTGVQGCVDKLIF. The rearrangement links TRDV2 to TRDJ1; D is ambiguous. No J gene is reported in TCRdb; it was inferred here by comparing the DNA with germline. The germline V gene encodes CDR1 GEAIGNYY and CDR2 EKD. Trimming shortened V by 0 bases and J by 4 bases, and 17 bases separated the two germline ends. This CDR3 region has 16 residues.

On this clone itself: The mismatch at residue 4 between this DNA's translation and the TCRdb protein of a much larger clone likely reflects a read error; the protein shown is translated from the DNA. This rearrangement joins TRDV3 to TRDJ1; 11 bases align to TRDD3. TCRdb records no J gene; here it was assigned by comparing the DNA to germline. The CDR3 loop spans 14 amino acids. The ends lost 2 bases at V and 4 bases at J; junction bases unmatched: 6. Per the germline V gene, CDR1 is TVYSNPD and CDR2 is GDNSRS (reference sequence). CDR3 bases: TGTGCCTTTGGCATTACTGGGGGATACGATAAACTCATCTTT. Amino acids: CAFGITGGYDKLIF.

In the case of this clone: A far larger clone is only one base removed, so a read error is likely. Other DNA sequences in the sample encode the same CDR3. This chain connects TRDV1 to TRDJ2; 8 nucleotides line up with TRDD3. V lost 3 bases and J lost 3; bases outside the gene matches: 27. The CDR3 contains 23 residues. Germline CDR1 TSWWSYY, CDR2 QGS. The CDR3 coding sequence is TGTGCTCTTGGGGATCCCCCGGAAGGTTGGGGGATTGTGTCTATCCCTCTGACAGCACAACTCTTCTTT. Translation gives CALGDPPEGWGIVSIPLTAQLFF.

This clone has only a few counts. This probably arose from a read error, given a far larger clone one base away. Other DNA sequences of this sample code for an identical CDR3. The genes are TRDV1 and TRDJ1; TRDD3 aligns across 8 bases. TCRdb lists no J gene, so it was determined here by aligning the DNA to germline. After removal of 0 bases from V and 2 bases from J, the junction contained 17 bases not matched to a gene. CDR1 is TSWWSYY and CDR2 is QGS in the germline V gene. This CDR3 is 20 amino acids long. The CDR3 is CALGELAPTGGYRSTDKLIF. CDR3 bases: TGTGCTCTTGGGGAACTGGCCCCCACTGGGGGGTACCGCTCAACCGATAAACTCATCTTT.

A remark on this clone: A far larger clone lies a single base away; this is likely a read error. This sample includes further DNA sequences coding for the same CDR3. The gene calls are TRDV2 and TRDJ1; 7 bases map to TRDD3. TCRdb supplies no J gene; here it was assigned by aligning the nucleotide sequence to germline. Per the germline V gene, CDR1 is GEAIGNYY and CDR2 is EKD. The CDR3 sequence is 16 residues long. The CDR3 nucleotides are TGTGCTTGTGACACAGTTTCGGCGGGATACTCCGATAAACTCATCTTT. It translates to CACDTVSAGYSDKLIF.

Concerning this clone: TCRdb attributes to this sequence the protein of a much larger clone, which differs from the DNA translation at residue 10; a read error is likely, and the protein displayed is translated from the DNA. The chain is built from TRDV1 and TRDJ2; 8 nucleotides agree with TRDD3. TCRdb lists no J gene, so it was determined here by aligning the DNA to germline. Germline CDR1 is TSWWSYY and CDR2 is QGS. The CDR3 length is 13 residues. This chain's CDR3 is CALSRDWGARLFF. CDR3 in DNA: TGTGCTCTTTCAAGGGACTGGGGGGCACGACTCTTCTTT.

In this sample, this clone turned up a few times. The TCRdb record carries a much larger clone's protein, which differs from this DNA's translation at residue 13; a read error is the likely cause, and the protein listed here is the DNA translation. The CDR3 spells CALGDRITVPTDRLIF. The DNA for the CDR3 is TGTGCTCTTGGGGACCGGATAACCGTTCCTACCGATAGACTCATCTTT. V and J are TRDV1 and TRDJ1, with TRDD2 matching over 7 bases. TCRdb does not report a J gene; here it was assigned by matching the DNA to germline references. This CDR3 region has 16 residues. CDR1 and CDR2 (germline): TSWWSYY, QGS.

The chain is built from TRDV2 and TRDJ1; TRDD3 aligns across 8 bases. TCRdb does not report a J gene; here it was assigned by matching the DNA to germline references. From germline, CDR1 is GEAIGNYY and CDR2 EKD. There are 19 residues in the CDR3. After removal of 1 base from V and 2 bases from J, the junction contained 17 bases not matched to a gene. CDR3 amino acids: CACDTVFTGGLNTTDKLIF. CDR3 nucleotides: TGTGCCTGTGACACGGTCTTTACTGGGGGCCTAAATACGACCGATAAACTCATCTTT.

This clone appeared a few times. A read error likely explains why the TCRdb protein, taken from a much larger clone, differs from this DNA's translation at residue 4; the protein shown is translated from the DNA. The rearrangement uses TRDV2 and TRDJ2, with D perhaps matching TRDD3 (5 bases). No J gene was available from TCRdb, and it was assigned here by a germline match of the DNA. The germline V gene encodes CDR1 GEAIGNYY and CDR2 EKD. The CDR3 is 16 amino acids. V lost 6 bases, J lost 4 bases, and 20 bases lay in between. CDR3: CACYIIGVGETAQLFF. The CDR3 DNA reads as TGTGCCTGTTACATAATTGGGGTGGGAGAGACAGCACAACTCTTCTTT.

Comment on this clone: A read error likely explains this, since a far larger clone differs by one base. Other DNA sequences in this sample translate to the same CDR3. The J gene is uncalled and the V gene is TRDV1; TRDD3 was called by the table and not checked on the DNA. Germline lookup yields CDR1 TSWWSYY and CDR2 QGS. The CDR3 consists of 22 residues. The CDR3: CALGEPGLPTFLGDRGTDKLIF. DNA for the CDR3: TGTGCTCTTGGGGAGCCCGGCCTTCCTACGTTCTTGGGGGATAGGGGCACCGATAAACTCATCTTC.

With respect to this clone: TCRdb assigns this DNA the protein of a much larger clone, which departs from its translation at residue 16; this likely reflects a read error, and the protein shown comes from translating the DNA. The CDR3 sequence is CALGDERRGMDHTDKRIF. CDR3 DNA sequence: TGTGCTCTTGGGGATGAAAGGAGGGGAATGGACCACACCGATAAACGCATCTTT. The chain is built from TRDV1 and TRDJ1, with D maybe TRDD3 (5 bases). The germline V gene has CDR1 TSWWSYY and CDR2 QGS. The CDR3 loop spans 18 amino acids.

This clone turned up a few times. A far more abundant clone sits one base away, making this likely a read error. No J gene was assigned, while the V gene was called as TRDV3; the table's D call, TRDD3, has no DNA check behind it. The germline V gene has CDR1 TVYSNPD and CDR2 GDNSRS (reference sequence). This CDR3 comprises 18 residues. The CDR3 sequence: CAYGTHFRTGGRLVKLIF. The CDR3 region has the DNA TGTGCCTACGGTACCCACTTCCGAACGGGGGGCCGACTGGTTAAGCTCATCTTT.

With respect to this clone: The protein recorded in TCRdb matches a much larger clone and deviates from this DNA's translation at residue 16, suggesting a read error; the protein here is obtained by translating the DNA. CDR3 DNA: TGTGCCTGTGACACCGTGGCCCTGGGGGATACGCATCACACCGATAGACTCATCTTT. This sequence encodes CACDTVALGDTHHTDRLIF. The rearrangement joins TRDV2 to TRDJ1; 12 bases match TRDD3. As TCRdb names no J gene, one was assigned here on the basis of a DNA match to germline. CDR1 and CDR2 from the germline V gene are GEAIGNYY and EKD. CDR3 length: 19 amino acids.

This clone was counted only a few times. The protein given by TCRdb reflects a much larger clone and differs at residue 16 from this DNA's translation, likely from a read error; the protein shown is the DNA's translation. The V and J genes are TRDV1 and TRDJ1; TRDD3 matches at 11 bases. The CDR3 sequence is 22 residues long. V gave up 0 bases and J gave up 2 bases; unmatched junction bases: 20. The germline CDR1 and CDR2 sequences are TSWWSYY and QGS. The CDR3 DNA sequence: TGTGCTCTTGGGGAACTCGGCTACATACCACTTACTGGGGGATATGCAACCGATAAACTCATCTTT. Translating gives CALGELGYIPLTGGYATDKLIF.

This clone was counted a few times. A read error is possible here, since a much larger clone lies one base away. The CDR3 spells CACDQTGRVRVGDKLIF. CDR3 coding DNA: TGTGCCTGTGACCAAACAGGGAGAGTACGGGTCGGAGATAAACTCATCTTT. J is TRDJ1 and V is TRDV2; D gene uncertain. Assignment of the J gene here rests on matching the DNA to germline, because TCRdb gives none. Deletions cut 3 bases from V and 5 bases from J, with 24 bases between. CDR3 length: 17 residues. The germline gives CDR1 GEAIGNYY, CDR2 EKD.

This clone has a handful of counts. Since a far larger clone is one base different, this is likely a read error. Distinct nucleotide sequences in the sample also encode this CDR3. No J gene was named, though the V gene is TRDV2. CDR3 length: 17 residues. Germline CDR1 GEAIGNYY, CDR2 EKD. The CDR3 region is CACDSRFIPTFTDKLIF. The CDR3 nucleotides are TGTGCCTGTGATTCCCGGTTTATACCTACCTTCACCGATAAACTCATCTTC.

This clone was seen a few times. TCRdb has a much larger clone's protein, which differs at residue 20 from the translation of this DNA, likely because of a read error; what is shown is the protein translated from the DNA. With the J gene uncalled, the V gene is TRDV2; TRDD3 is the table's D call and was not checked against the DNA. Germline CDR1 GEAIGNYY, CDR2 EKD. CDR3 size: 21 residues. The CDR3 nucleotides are TGTGCCTGTGACGTGCTTCCTACCTCAAGTACTGGGGGATACTGGGCCGATAAACTCACCTTT. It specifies CACDVLPTSSTGGYWADKLTF.

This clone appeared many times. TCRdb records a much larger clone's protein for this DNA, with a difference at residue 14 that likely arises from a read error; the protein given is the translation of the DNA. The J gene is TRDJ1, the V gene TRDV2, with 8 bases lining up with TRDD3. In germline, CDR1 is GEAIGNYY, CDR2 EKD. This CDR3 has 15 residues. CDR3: CACDALLGGTDKLTF. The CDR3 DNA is TGTGCCTGTGACGCCTTACTGGGGGGGACCGATAAACTCACCTTT.

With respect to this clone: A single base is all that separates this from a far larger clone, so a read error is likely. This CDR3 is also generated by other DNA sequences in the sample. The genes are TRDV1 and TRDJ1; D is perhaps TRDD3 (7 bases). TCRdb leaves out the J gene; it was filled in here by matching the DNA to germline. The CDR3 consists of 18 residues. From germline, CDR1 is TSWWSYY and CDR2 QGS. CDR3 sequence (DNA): TGTGCTCTCGGGGAACTAATCCTACGTCTGGGGGGGACCGATAAACTCATCTTT. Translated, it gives CALGELILRLGGTDKLIF.

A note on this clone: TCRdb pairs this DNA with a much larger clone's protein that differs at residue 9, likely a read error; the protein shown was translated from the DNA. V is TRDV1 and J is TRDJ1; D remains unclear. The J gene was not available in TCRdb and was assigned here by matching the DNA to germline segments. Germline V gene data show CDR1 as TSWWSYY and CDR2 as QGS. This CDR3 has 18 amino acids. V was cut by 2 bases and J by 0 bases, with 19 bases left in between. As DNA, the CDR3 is TGTGCTCTTGGGGAAATTGCTCAAGACGTCCCCCACACCGATAAACTCATCTTT. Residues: CALGEIAQDVPHTDKLIF.

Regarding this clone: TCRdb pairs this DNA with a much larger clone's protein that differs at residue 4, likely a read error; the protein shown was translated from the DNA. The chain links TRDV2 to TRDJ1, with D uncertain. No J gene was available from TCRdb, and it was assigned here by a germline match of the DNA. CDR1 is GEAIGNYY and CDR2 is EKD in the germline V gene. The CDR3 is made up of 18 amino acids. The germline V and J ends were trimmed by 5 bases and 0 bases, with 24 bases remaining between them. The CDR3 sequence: CACGSLLTRTLDTDKLIF. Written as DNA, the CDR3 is TGTGCCTGTGGCTCCTTACTCACACGGACACTTGACACCGATAAACTCATCTTT.

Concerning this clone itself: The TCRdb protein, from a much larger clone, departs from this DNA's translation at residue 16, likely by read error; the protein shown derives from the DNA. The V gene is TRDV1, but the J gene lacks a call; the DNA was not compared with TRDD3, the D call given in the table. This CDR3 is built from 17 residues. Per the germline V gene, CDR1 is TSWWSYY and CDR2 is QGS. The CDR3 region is CALGENKPSRCTDKLTF. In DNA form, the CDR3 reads TGTGCTCTTGGGGAAAATAAGCCGAGCCGCTGCACCGATAAACTCACCTTT.

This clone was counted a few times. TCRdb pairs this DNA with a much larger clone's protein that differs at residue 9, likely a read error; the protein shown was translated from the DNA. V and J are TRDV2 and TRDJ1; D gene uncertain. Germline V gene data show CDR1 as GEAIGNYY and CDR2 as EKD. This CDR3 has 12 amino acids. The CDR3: CACRTRTDELIF. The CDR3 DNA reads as TGTGCCTGCCGGACACGGACCGATGAACTCATCTTT.

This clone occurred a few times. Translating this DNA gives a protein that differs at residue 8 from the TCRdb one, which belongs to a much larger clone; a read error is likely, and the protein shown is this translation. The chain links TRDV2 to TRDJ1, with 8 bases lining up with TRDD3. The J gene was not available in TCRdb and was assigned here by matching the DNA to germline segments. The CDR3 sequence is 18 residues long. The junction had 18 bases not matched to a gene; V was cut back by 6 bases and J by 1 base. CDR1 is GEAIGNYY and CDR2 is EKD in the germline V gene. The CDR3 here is CACFPLESGGSVTDKLIF. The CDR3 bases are TGTGCCTGTTTTCCACTTGAGAGTGGGGGATCAGTCACCGATAAACTCATCTTT.

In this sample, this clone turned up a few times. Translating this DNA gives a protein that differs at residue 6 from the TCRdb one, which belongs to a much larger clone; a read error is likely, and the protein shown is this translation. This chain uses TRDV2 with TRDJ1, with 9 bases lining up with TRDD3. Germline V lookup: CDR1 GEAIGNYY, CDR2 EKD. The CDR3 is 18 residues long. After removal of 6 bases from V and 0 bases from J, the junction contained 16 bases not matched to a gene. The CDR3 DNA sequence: TGTGCCTGTTCTTCCTCGGGTACTGGGGGACCTTACACCGATAAACTCATCTTT. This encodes CACSSSGTGGPYTDKLIF.

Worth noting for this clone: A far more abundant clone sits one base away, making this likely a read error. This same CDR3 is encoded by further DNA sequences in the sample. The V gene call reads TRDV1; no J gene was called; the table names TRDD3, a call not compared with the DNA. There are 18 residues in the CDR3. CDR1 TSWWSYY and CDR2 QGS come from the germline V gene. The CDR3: CALGELFGPTGFGIKLIF. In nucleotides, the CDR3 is TGTGCTCTTGGGGAACTATTTGGTCCTACAGGCTTTGGTATTAAGCTCATCTTT.